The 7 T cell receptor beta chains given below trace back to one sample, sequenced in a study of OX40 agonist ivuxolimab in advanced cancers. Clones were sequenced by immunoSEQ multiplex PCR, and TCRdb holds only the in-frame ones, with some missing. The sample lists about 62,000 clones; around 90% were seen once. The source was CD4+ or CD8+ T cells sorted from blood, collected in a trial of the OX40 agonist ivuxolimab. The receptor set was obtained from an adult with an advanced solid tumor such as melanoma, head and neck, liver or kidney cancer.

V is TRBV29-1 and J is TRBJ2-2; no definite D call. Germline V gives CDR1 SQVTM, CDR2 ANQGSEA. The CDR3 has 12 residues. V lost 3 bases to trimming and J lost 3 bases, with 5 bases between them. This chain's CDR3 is CSVDVYTGELFF. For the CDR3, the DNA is TGCAGCGTTGATGTTTACACCGGGGAGCTGTTTTTT.

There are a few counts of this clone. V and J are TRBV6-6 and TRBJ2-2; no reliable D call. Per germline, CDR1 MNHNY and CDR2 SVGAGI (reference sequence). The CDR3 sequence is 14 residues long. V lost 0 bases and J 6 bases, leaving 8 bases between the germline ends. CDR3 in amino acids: CASSYSMPSGELFF. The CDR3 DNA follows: TGTGCCAGCAGTTACTCGATGCCGTCCGGGGAGCTGTTTTTT.

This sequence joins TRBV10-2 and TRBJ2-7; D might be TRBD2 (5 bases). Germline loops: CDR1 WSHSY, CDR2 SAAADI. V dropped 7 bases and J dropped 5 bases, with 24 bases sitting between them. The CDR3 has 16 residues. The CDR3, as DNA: TGCGCCAGCAAGAATCCGGCACTAGGGATTGTCCACGAGCAGTACTTC. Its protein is CASKNPALGIVHEQYF.

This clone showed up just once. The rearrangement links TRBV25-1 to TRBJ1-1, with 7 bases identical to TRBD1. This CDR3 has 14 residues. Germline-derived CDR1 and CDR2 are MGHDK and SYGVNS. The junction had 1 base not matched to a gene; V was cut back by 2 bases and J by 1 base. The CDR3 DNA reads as TGTGCCAGCAGTGAAACAGGGGAGAACACTGAAGCTTTCTTT. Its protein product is CASSETGENTEAFF.

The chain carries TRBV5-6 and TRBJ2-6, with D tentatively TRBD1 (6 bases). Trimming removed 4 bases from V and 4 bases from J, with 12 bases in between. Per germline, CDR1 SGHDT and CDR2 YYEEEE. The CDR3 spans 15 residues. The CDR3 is CASSPYREGANVLTF. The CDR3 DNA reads TGTGCCAGCAGCCCGTACAGGGAAGGGGCCAACGTCCTGACTTTC.

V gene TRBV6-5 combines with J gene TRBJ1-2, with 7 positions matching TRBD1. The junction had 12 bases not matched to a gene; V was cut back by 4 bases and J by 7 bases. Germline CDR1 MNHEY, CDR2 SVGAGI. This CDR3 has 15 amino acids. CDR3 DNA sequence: TGTGCCAGCAGTTCATGGCGGGACAGCACCCGTGGCTACACCTTC. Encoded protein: CASSSWRDSTRGYTF.

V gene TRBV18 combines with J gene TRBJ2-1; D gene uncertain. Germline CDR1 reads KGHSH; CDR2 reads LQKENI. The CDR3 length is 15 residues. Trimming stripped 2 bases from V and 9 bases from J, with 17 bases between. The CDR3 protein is CASSPRRAYLSEQFF. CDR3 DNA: TGTGCCAGCTCACCAAGAAGGGCGTACCTGTCTGAGCAGTTCTTC.